This TCR beta chain was identified during a study of shared clonotypes between healthy human individuals. Study conclusions and caveats: The study found lower generation probabilities in non-shared clonotypes than in those shared by all four donors.

Naivety among CD8 cells was defined by CD45RO negativity and positive CCR7 selection, thereby excluding terminally differentiated effector memory CD45RA+ cells. Genomic DNA per cell subset filled all wells of several immunoSEQ plates. Only in-frame clones appear in the TCRdb table, and some are missing; sequencing was by immunoSEQ multiplex PCR. The table lists some 2 million clones, about 95% of them singletons. As for this clone: Its antigen is unknown.

The CDR3 runs 14 residues. The germline V and J ends were trimmed by 3 bases and 0 bases, with 7 bases remaining between them. The germline V gene has CDR1 SGHTA and CDR2 FQGTGA. This clonotype was sampled from a man in his late teens or twenties in good health. The chain employs TRBV7-3 and TRBJ2-3; D not certain. Sequences were obtained from naive CD8+ T cells sorted from blood. The CDR3 spells CASSLASSTDTQYF. As DNA, the CDR3 is TGTGCCAGCAGCTTGGCTTCTAGCACAGATACGCAGTATTTT.